This TCR beta chain comes out of a study of cytomegalovirus exposure and HLA in healthy donors. Healthy donors of bone marrow made up the group. About this clone: Its antigen is not known.

V lost 5 bases and J lost 4; bases outside the gene matches: 4. CDR1 and CDR2 from the germline V gene are SGHRS and YFSETQ. There are 14 residues in the CDR3. The primer mix had 60 Vbeta and 13 Jbeta primers. The repertoire was sequenced with immunoSEQ multiplex PCR; TCRdb's copy has only in-frame clones and lacks some. The sample holds 150,000 or so clones, around 80% seen once. Study-level results: Accurate predictions that matched the HLA-A and HLA-B alleles of most subjects were reportedly made from TCR beta sequences.

The source of this sequence is a woman in her forties in good health and CMV-seropositive. Source material: PBMCs. The chain couples TRBV5-1 to TRBJ2-2; 8 bases line up with TRBD2. In DNA, the CDR3 is TGCGCCAGCAGAGGTAGCGGGGCCACCGGGGAGCTGTTTTTT. Amino acid sequence: CASRGSGATGELFF.